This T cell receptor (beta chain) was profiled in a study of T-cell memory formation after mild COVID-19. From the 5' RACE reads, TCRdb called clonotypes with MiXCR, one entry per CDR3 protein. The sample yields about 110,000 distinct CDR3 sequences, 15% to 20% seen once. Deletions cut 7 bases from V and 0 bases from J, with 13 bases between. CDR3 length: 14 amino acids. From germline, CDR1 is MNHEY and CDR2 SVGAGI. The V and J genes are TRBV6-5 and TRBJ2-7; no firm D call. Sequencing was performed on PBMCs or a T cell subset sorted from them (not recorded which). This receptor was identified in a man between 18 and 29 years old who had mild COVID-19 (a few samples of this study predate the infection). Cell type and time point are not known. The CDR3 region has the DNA TGTGCCAGCAACAAGCGACCCGACTCCTACGAGCAGTACTTC. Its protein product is CASNKRPDSYEQYF.